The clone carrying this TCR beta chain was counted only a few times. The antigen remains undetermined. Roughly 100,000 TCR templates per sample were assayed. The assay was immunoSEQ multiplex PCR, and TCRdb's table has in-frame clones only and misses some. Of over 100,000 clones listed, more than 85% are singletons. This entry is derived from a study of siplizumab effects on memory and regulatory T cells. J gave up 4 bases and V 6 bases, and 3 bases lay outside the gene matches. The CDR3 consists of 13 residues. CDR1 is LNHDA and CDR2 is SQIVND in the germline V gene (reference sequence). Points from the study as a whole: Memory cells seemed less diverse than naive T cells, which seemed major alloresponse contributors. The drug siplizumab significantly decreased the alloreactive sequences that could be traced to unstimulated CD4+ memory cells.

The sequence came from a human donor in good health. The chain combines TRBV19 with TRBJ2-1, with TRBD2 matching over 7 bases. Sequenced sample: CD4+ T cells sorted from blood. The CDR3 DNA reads TGTGCCAGTAGGGGAGGGCCGTACAATGAGCAGTTCTTC. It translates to CASRGGPYNEQFF.